The 21 T cell receptor beta chains below come from one sample, sequenced in a study of blood T cell repertoires in COVID-19. TCRdb's table, derived via immunoSEQ multiplex PCR, lists solely in-frame clones and lacks some. This table holds about 130,000 clones, more than 75% found once. Sequenced: peripheral blood. Receptors were obtained from a man between 70 and 80 years old with active COVID-19.

The chain employs TRBV29-1 and TRBJ2-7; 7 bases map to TRBD1. CDR1 is SQVTM and CDR2 is ANQGSEA in the germline V gene. V trimming: 7 bases; J trimming: 2 bases; junction bases outside the gene matches: 5. The CDR3 extends over 12 amino acids. The CDR3 region has the DNA TGCAGCGCCACTACAGGGGCCTACGAGCAGTACTTC. It is translated as CSATTGAYEQYF.

This chain joins TRBV27 and TRBJ2-7; 10 bases are a match to TRBD2. Germline lookup yields CDR1 MNHEY and CDR2 SMNVEV (reference sequence). The length of the CDR3 is 17 residues. V lost 1 base, J lost 1 base, and 7 bases stayed unmatched. The CDR3 nucleotides read TGTGCCAGCAGTTTATTTGCAGCGGGAGGGCTTTCCTACGAGCAGTACTTC. Translated, it gives CASSLFAAGGLSYEQYF.

The V and J genes are TRBV28 and TRBJ2-3, with D possibly being TRBD1 (8 bases). From germline, CDR1 is MDHEN and CDR2 SYDVKM. Trimming removed 4 bases from V and 7 bases from J, with 18 bases in between. This CDR3 is 15 amino acids long. The CDR3 nucleotides read TGTGCCAGCAGTTCCCGGACAGGGAGGGCATATACGCAGTATTTT. Protein product: CASSSRTGRAYTQYF.

The genes are TRBV30 and TRBJ1-1; possible D gene TRBD1, 5 bases. Germline V lookup: CDR1 GTSNPN, CDR2 SVGIG (reference sequence). The CDR3 spans 12 residues. Trimming removed 4 bases from V and 5 bases from J, with 11 bases in between. The chain's CDR3 is CAWTPGKTEAFF. For the CDR3, the DNA is TGTGCCTGGACGCCAGGGAAAACTGAAGCTTTCTTT.

The chain combines TRBV11-2 with TRBJ2-7; 10 bases are a match to TRBD2. J gave up 5 bases and V 5 bases, and 12 bases lay outside the gene matches. In germline, CDR1 is SGHAT, CDR2 FQNNGV. CDR3 length: 16 residues. CDR3 nucleotide sequence: TGTGCCAGCAGCCTTATCTCTAGCGGGAGAGGGAACGAGCAGTACTTC. Protein: CASSLISSGRGNEQYF.

The rearrangement joins TRBV7-9 to TRBJ2-2; TRBD2 might be the D (5 bases). Germline lookup yields CDR1 SEHNR and CDR2 FQNEAQ (reference sequence). V was shortened by 0 bases and J by 6 bases, with 8 bases between the two germline ends. CDR3 length equals 14 residues. CDR3 loop: CASSLAGESGELFF. CDR3 coding DNA: TGTGCCAGCAGCTTAGCGGGAGAATCCGGGGAGCTGTTTTTT.

This chain joins TRBV24-1 and TRBJ2-3; TRBD1 matches 7 bases. The ends lost 8 bases at V and 1 base at J; junction bases unmatched: 14. The V gene's germline CDR1 is KGHDR and CDR2 SFDVKD. The CDR3 is 17 amino acids. CDR3 DNA sequence: TGTGCCACCACCGATTTCAAGGGGGCGAACGGCACAGATACGCAGTATTTT. It yields the protein CATTDFKGANGTDTQYF.

This chain connects TRBV29-1 to TRBJ2-7, with 12 bases fitting TRBD1. Looked up from germline, CDR1 is SQVTM and CDR2 is ANQGSEA. After removal of 3 bases from V and 4 bases from J, the junction contained 4 bases not matched to a gene. This CDR3 has 14 amino acids. CDR3 in DNA: TGCAGCGTTGAGTGGGGACAGGGGGCTTACGAGCAGTACTTC. Translation gives CSVEWGQGAYEQYF.

The CDR3 here is CASSGGDIAYEQYF. CDR3 nucleotide sequence: TGCGCCAGCAGCGGGGGGGACATCGCCTACGAGCAGTACTTC. The genes are TRBV5-1 and TRBJ2-7, with D possibly matching TRBD2 (7 bases). CDR1 is SGHRS and CDR2 is YFSETQ in the germline V gene. Trimming left V 4 bases short and J 2 bases short, with 13 bases between. The CDR3 is 14 residues long.

The chain employs TRBV3-1 (or the pseudogene TRBV3-2) and TRBJ2-7, with a possible D match to TRBD2 (6 bases). The CDR3 is 13 residues long. The V gene lost 4 bases and the J gene lost 7 bases, with 14 bases spanning the gap. The germline V gene encodes CDR1 LGHDT and CDR2 YNNKEL (reference sequence). The CDR3, as DNA: TGTGCCAGCAGCCGTGGGAGGCCGTGGGAGCAGTACTTC. It translates to CASSRGRPWEQYF.

The chain combines TRBV9 with TRBJ1-1, with D tentatively TRBD1 (5 bases). The CDR3 runs 15 residues. V was trimmed by 0 bases and J by 4 bases, leaving 13 bases between them. Germline V gene sequence: CDR1 SGDLS, CDR2 YYNGEE. CDR3 amino acids: CASSVGPSGGTEAFF. In DNA form, the CDR3 reads TGTGCCAGCAGCGTAGGCCCCTCGGGGGGCACTGAAGCTTTCTTT.

V is TRBV11-1 and J is TRBJ1-1; TRBD1 matches 7 bases. Per germline, CDR1 SGHAT and CDR2 FQDESV (reference sequence). The ends lost 5 bases at V and 6 bases at J; junction bases unmatched: 12. This CDR3 has 15 amino acids. CDR3 residues: CASSTSTGFPPEAFF. CDR3 sequence (DNA): TGTGCCAGCAGCACTTCGACAGGGTTTCCTCCTGAAGCTTTCTTT.

V usage is TRBV28 and J usage is TRBJ1-1, with no clear D. The CDR3 contains 15 residues. V lost 6 bases and J lost 11, with 25 bases in between. Germline-derived CDR1 and CDR2 are MDHEN and SYDVKM. The CDR3 sequence: CASSPFYEGTALAFF. The DNA for the CDR3 is TGTGCCAGCAGCCCATTCTACGAGGGAACGGCGCTCGCTTTCTTT.

The chain joins TRBV2 to TRBJ2-2, with 10 bases matching TRBD1. CDR3 length: 13 residues. Per germline, CDR1 SNHLY and CDR2 FYNNEI. The trim removed 8 bases at V and 6 bases at J, leaving 3 bases unmatched. CDR3 nucleotides: TGTGCCAGCGGGACAGGGGTTGCCGGGGAGCTGTTTTTT. Its protein is CASGTGVAGELFF.

This clone was seen once. This sequence joins TRBV5-4 and TRBJ1-2; TRBD1 agrees at 7 bases. Germline V gene lookup returns CDR1 SGHNT and CDR2 YYREEE (reference sequence). This CDR3 comprises 14 residues. V trimming: 3 bases; J trimming: 5 bases; junction bases outside the gene matches: 7. CDR3 in DNA: TGTGCCAGCAGCTCCTTGGGGACAGATTATGGCTACACCTTC. This translates into CASSSLGTDYGYTF. The full variable domain, its missing parts supplied by reference TRBV5-4 and TRBJ1-2, is ETGVTQSPTHLIKTRGQQVTLRCSSQSGHNTVSWYQQALGQGPQFIFQYYREEENGRGNFPPRFSGLQFPNYSSELNVNALELDDSALYLCASSSLGTDYGYTFGSGTRLTVV.

The CDR3 DNA sequence: TGCGCCAGCAGCTTGTTGGCTAGCCGGGAGACCCAGTACTTC. It encodes CASSLLASRETQYF. The chain combines TRBV5-1 with TRBJ2-5; D possibly corresponds to TRBD2 (5 bases). The CDR3 loop spans 14 amino acids. Germline CDR1 is SGHRS and CDR2 is YFSETQ. V shed 1 base and J shed 5 bases, with 12 bases lying between them. Full variable domain (remainder filled in from reference TRBV5-1 and TRBJ2-5): KAGVTQTPRYLIKTRGQQVTLSCSPISGHRSVSWYQQTPGQGLQFLFEYFSETQRNKGNFPGRFSGRQFSNSRSEMNVSTLELGDSALYLCASSLLASRETQYFGPGTRLLVL.

The chain employs TRBV2 and TRBJ2-5; 11 bases match TRBD2. With V trimmed by 9 bases and J by 3 bases, 9 bases remained unmatched. Germline CDR1 reads SNHLY; CDR2 reads FYNNEI. The CDR3 is made up of 15 amino acids. The CDR3: CASTGTSGGEETQYF. The DNA for the CDR3 is TGTGCCAGTACCGGGACTAGCGGAGGGGAAGAGACCCAGTACTTC.

J is TRBJ1-2 and V is TRBV28; possible D gene TRBD1, 5 bases. The V end was cut by 1 base, the J end by 0 bases, with 12 bases between. Germline lookup yields CDR1 MDHEN and CDR2 SYDVKM. The CDR3 spans 16 residues. CDR3 in DNA: TGTGCCAGCAGTTTATTGGGGCAGGCACCTAACTATGGCTACACCTTC. Protein product: CASSLLGQAPNYGYTF.

The CDR3 DNA reads TGTGCCAGCAGTTTGGCAAGAAGCTCCTACAATGAGCAGTTCTTC. Amino acid sequence: CASSLARSSYNEQFF. The chain couples TRBV27 to TRBJ2-1, with D uncertain. The CDR3 extends over 15 amino acids. Germline CDR1 reads MNHEY; CDR2 reads SMNVEV (reference sequence). V lost 3 bases, J lost 0 bases, and 9 bases lay in between.

The chain recombines TRBV5-1 with TRBJ1-6, with TRBD1 matching 7 bases. This CDR3 is 14 amino acids long. Unmatched junction bases numbered 4, after V lost 0 bases and J lost 10 bases. The germline gives CDR1 SGHRS, CDR2 YFSETQ. CDR3 amino acids: CASSLADRESPLHF. The CDR3, as DNA: TGCGCCAGCAGCTTGGCCGACAGGGAATCACCCCTCCACTTT. The whole variable domain, filled in from reference TRBV5-1 and TRBJ1-6, reads KAGVTQTPRYLIKTRGQQVTLSCSPISGHRSVSWYQQTPGQGLQFLFEYFSETQRNKGNFPGRFSGRQFSNSRSEMNVSTLELGDSALYLCASSLADRESPLHFGNGTRLTVT.

The rearrangement links TRBV12-3 or TRBV12-4 to TRBJ2-2, with TRBD2 matching over 7 bases. Trimming removed 6 bases from V and 7 bases from J; junction bases left unmatched: 2. The CDR3 has 12 residues. The CDR3 DNA is TGTGCCAGCAGCCGGACTAGCGGGGAGCTGTTTTTT. Translated: CASSRTSGELFF.